Below are 17 T cell receptor beta chains sequenced from a single sample in a study of cytomegalovirus exposure and HLA in healthy donors (dated 2017 in TCRdb). Receptor amplification or capture employed the immunoSEQ multiplex PCR assay. For the multiplex PCR, a mixture combining 60 forward primers for TCR Vbeta segments and 13 reverse primers for TCR Jbeta segments was used. TCRdb re-hosts the immuneACCESS table, in-frame sequences only. Its copies lack some clones; in the studies checked, an unresolved V gene accounts for under half of them, and the cause for the rest is not known. The sample table shows about 140,000 clones, and around 80% are seen once. Clones ranked in the top ten supply around 10% of the sample. The sample taken for sequencing was PBMCs. The receptor set was obtained from a woman aged 55-70 years in good health and CMV-seropositive.

The chain couples TRBV7-9 to TRBJ2-5; 9 nucleotides agree with TRBD1. TRBJ2-7 explains the end of the DNA better; the J call may be wrong. This CDR3 contains 15 residues. In germline, CDR1 is SEHNR, CDR2 FQNEAQ (reference sequence). The CDR3 loop reads CASSHGQGLSYEQYF. CDR3 DNA: TGTGCCAGCAGCCACGGACAGGGGCTCTCCTACGAGCAGTACTTC.

This rearrangement joins TRBV4-3 to TRBJ2-7; D might be TRBD1 (6 bases). Germline CDR1 is LGHNA and CDR2 is YSLEER. V lost 4 bases, J lost 7 bases, and 14 bases lay in between. This CDR3 is built from 13 residues. CDR3 in amino acids: CASSPSWGLEQYF. The CDR3 DNA follows: TGCGCCAGCAGCCCCAGCTGGGGGCTTGAGCAGTACTTC.

CDR3 bases: TGTGCCACCAGCAGACAGCGGGAGGGCATGTATGAGCAGTTCTTC. Translation: CATSRQREGMYEQFF. The chain uses TRBV15 and TRBJ2-1, with TRBD2 matching over 10 bases. Germline V CDR1 and CDR2: LNHNV, YYDKDF (reference sequence). The trim removed 2 bases at V and 8 bases at J, leaving 6 bases unmatched. The CDR3 sequence is 15 residues long.

The CDR3 reads CASSPAPAGAGDEQYF. Written as DNA, the CDR3 is TGTGCCAGCTCACCAGCTCCCGCGGGGGCAGGCGACGAGCAGTACTTC. The rearrangement links TRBV18 to TRBJ2-7; a possible D gene is TRBD2 (7 bases). The CDR3 is made up of 16 amino acids. V was cut by 2 bases and J by 5 bases, with 19 bases left in between. Germline assignment: CDR1 KGHSH and CDR2 LQKENI.

This rearrangement joins TRBV6-1 to TRBJ1-5; TRBD1 is a possible D gene (5 bases). V was trimmed by 5 bases and J by 0 bases, leaving 11 bases between them. The length of the CDR3 is 15 residues. Germline V lookup: CDR1 MNHNS, CDR2 SASEGT. The CDR3, as DNA: TGTGCCAGCAGTCCAGGGCTCTTTAGCAATCAGCCCCAGCATTTT. This codes for CASSPGLFSNQPQHF.

This chain links TRBV28 with TRBJ2-7; possible D gene TRBD1, 5 bases. Germline CDR1 MDHEN, CDR2 SYDVKM. This CDR3 has 14 amino acids. Trimming took off 4 bases at V and 3 bases at J, with 13 bases between the two ends. The CDR3 coding sequence is TGTGCCAGCAGTTACCCTGGGGCAATCTACGAGCAGTACTTC. This translates into CASSYPGAIYEQYF.

The rearrangement links TRBV5-4 to TRBJ1-4; D call uncertain. CDR1 is SGHNT, CDR2 YYREEE, per germline (reference sequence). The length of the CDR3 is 11 residues. Trimming took 6 bases from V and 10 from J, leaving 10 bases between them. The DNA for the CDR3 is TGTGCCAGCACCTTTGCGGGAAAACTGTTTTTT. This translates into CASTFAGKLFF.

The genes are TRBV29-1 and TRBJ2-1; 7 bases are a match to TRBD1. Germline assignment: CDR1 SQVTM and CDR2 ANQGSEA. Trimming removed 2 bases from V and 6 bases from J; junction bases left unmatched: 7. This CDR3 has 14 residues. In nucleotides, the CDR3 is TGCAGCGTTGAAAAGGGGGCAATGACCAATGAGCAGTTCTTC. Translating it yields CSVEKGAMTNEQFF.

Concerning this clone itself: Germline is not matched at one junction end, which may reflect a read error. This chain connects TRBV5-1 to TRBJ1-4, with D maybe TRBD1 (6 bases). The germline gives CDR1 SGHRS, CDR2 YFSETQ. The CDR3 is made up of 14 amino acids. For the CDR3, the DNA is TGCGCCAGCAGCTTGGGGGGGCCTAAAGAAAAACTGTTTTTT. It specifies CASSLGGPKEKLFF.

This chain uses TRBV29-1 with TRBJ2-1, with TRBD1 matching over 8 bases. This CDR3 comprises 13 residues. V lost 3 bases, J lost 9 bases, and 7 bases stayed unmatched. Germline CDR1 is SQVTM and CDR2 is ANQGSEA. The CDR3 bases are TGCAGCGTTGAGGCGCAGGGGGCAGGTGAGCAGTTCTTC. It yields the protein CSVEAQGAGEQFF.

This chain links TRBV5-8 with TRBJ2-3, with 9 bases that match TRBD2. The trim removed 1 base at V and 3 bases at J, leaving 9 bases unmatched. The CDR3 has 17 amino acids. The germline gives CDR1 SGHTS, CDR2 YDEGEE. Here the CDR3 DNA reads TGTGCCAGCAGCTTGCTAGCGGGACCACCAGGTACAGATACGCAGTATTTT. Translated: CASSLLAGPPGTDTQYF. The complete variable domain, with remaining parts taken from reference TRBV5-8 and TRBJ2-3, reads EAGVTQSPTHLIKTRGQQATLRCSPISGHTSVYWYQQALGLGLQFLLWYDEGEERNRGNFPPRFSGRQFPNYSSELNVNALELEDSALYLCASSLLAGPPGTDTQYFGPGTRLTVL.

The chain carries TRBV6-4 and TRBJ2-3, with 7 bases fitting TRBD1. Germline V lookup: CDR1 MRHNA, CDR2 SNTAGT. The CDR3 length is 15 residues. J was trimmed by 2 bases and V by 3 bases; bases with no gene match: 5. Written as DNA, the CDR3 is TGTGCCAGCAGTGAAGTGACAGGGACCACAGATACGCAGTATTTT. Encoded protein: CASSEVTGTTDTQYF.

This clone occurred once. This chain's CDR3 is CASSATGQISNTEAFF. CDR3 DNA: TGCGCCAGCAGCGCGACAGGGCAGATATCGAACACTGAAGCTTTCTTT. The chain links TRBV5-1 to TRBJ1-1; 7 nucleotides align to TRBD1. This CDR3 contains 16 residues. Per the germline V gene, CDR1 is SGHRS and CDR2 is YFSETQ. The V and J ends lost 4 bases and 1 base, in that order; junction bases with no gene match: 10.

The chain is built from TRBV7-8 and TRBJ2-7; 8 bases agree with TRBD2. The CDR3 sequence is 15 residues long. V dropped 4 bases and J dropped 4; count of bases not matched to a gene: 9. CDR1 and CDR2 from the germline V gene are SGHVS and FQNEAQ. DNA of the CDR3: TGTGCCAGCAGCTCCCCGGGACTAGACCTTTACGAGCAGTACTTC. Translation gives CASSSPGLDLYEQYF.

The chain links TRBV6-1 to TRBJ1-1; no clear D gene. This CDR3 contains 13 residues. Looked up from germline, CDR1 is MNHNS and CDR2 is SASEGT. The V end lost 6 bases, the J end lost 2 bases, and 10 bases lay between the germline ends. The CDR3 loop reads CASRDSLNTEAFF. In DNA, the CDR3 is TGTGCCAGCAGGGATAGCCTCAACACTGAAGCTTTCTTT.

This chain joins TRBV6-1 and TRBJ2-3, with D perhaps TRBD1 (5 bases). The V and J ends lost 8 bases and 2 bases respectively, with 5 bases between them. Germline V gene data show CDR1 as MNHNS and CDR2 as SASEGT. The CDR3 loop spans 11 amino acids. The CDR3 region is CASGATDTQYF. CDR3 coding DNA: TGTGCCAGCGGGGCCACAGATACGCAGTATTTT.

The gene calls are TRBV20-1 and TRBJ1-6; D uncertain. CDR3 size: 11 residues. Germline V gene data show CDR1 as DFQATT and CDR2 as SNEGSKA (reference sequence). V was shortened by 1 base and J by 8 bases, with 3 bases between the two germline ends. CDR3 sequence: CSARGDSPLHF. The CDR3 region has the DNA TGCAGTGCTAGAGGCGATTCACCCCTCCACTTT.